The next 21 T cell receptor beta chains were all read from a single sample in a study of blood T cell repertoires in COVID-19. Data came from immunoSEQ multiplex PCR; TCRdb stores just in-frame clones and leaves some out. The data contain a few hundred thousand clones, more than 90% of them singletons. The sequenced material came from PBMCs or T cells enriched from blood (not recorded which). Every receptor here comes from a woman under 40 who had recovered from COVID-19.

The V call is TRBV4-2, the J call TRBJ1-2; TRBD1 matches 7 bases. Germline V gene sequence: CDR1 LGHNA, CDR2 YNFKEQ. V trimming: 1 base; J trimming: 4 bases; junction bases outside the gene matches: 9. The CDR3 sequence is 16 residues long. The CDR3 protein is CASSQASGQRSYGYTF. CDR3 in DNA: TGTGCCAGCAGCCAAGCCTCGGGACAGAGAAGCTATGGCTACACCTTC.

The V and J genes are TRBV5-1 and TRBJ2-5; the match to TRBD1 covers 10 bases. The CDR3 totals 15 residues. V lost 3 bases to trimming and J lost 5 bases; unmatched junction nucleotides: 7. Germline CDR1 is SGHRS and CDR2 is YFSETQ. CDR3 nucleotides: TGCGCCAGCAGCTCGGGACAGGGGCGGGTGGAGACCCAGTACTTC. Protein: CASSSGQGRVETQYF.

This chain uses TRBV10-1 with TRBJ1-1, with a possible D match to TRBD1 (6 bases). Per the germline V gene, CDR1 is WNHNN and CDR2 is SYGVQD (reference sequence). The CDR3 runs 12 residues. Trimming took 8 bases from V and 1 from J, leaving 8 bases between them. The CDR3 sequence is CASFRGNTEAFF. The CDR3 bases are TGCGCCAGCTTCAGGGGGAACACTGAAGCTTTCTTT.

The rearrangement uses TRBV7-9 and TRBJ2-7, with D perhaps matching TRBD1 (6 bases). CDR1 SEHNR and CDR2 FQNEAQ come from the germline V gene (reference sequence). The V and J ends lost 1 base and 2 bases respectively, with 9 bases between them. CDR3 length: 14 residues. In nucleotides, the CDR3 is TGTGCCAGCAGCTTAGAAGAGGGGGCCTACGAGCAGTACTTC. It codes for CASSLEEGAYEQYF. The complete variable domain, with remaining parts taken from reference TRBV7-9 and TRBJ2-7, reads DTGVSQNPRHKITKRGQNVTFRCDPISEHNRLYWYRQTLGQGPEFLTYFQNEAQLEKSRLLSDRFSAERPKGSFSTLEIQRTEQGDSAMYLCASSLEEGAYEQYFGPGTRLTVT.

Notes on this clone: One end of the junction is discordant with germline, which a read error may explain. The chain couples TRBV9 to TRBJ2-3; the match to TRBD1 covers 8 bases. Germline CDR1 and CDR2: SGDLS and YYNGEE. The CDR3 length is 13 residues. The CDR3 DNA sequence: TGTGCCAGCAGCGTCCAGGGGACAGGTACGCAGTATTTT. Protein sequence: CASSVQGTGTQYF.

The V call is TRBV28, the J call TRBJ2-1; 10 positions match TRBD2. CDR3 length: 15 residues. The ends lost 3 bases at V and 5 bases at J; junction bases unmatched: 4. Germline CDR1 and CDR2: MDHEN and SYDVKM. The CDR3 bases are TGTGCCAGCAGTTTTGCTAGCGGGGGAAACAATGAGCAGTTCTTC. This encodes CASSFASGGNNEQFF.

J is TRBJ2-7 and V is TRBV4-2, with 9 bases aligning to TRBD2. This CDR3 contains 17 residues. V lost 6 bases, J lost 0 bases, and 12 bases stayed unmatched. The V gene's germline CDR1 is LGHNA and CDR2 YNFKEQ. CDR3 DNA: TGTGCCAGCAGTCGGGGGATAGCGGGAGTCAGCTCCTACGAGCAGTACTTC. Protein sequence: CASSRGIAGVSSYEQYF.

The V and J genes are TRBV7-2 and TRBJ1-6; D might be TRBD1 (5 bases). The germline gives CDR1 SGHTA, CDR2 FQGNSA. The CDR3 runs to 15 residues. Trimming took off 2 bases at V and 8 bases at J, with 13 bases between the two ends. The DNA of the CDR3 is TGTGCCAGCAGCTTACAGGGACTTGGGTATTCACCCCTCCACTTT. Amino acids: CASSLQGLGYSPLHF.

The chain recombines TRBV4-1 with TRBJ2-3, with D possibly being TRBD2 (7 bases). The ends were cut back, 0 bases at V and 7 bases at J, with 17 bases in the middle. The V gene's germline CDR1 is MGHRA and CDR2 YSYEKL. The CDR3 has 16 amino acids. Written as DNA, the CDR3 is TGCGCCAGCAGCCAAGATTGGGGGGGGGCCGCGAATACGCAGTATTTT. Translated, it gives CASSQDWGGAANTQYF.

The chain employs TRBV27 and TRBJ2-2, with a possible D match to TRBD1 (6 bases). V lost 6 bases to trimming and J lost 2 bases, with 16 bases between them. CDR1 MNHEY and CDR2 SMNVEV come from the germline V gene (reference sequence). This CDR3 spans 16 amino acids. The DNA for the CDR3 is TGTGCCAGCAGCCCACAATCCAGGGGAAACACCGGGGAGCTGTTTTTT. The encoded protein is CASSPQSRGNTGELFF.

This clone was seen a handful of times. The chain has TRBV13 and TRBJ2-7; no definite D call. Between the trimmed V and J ends, which lost 4 bases and 3 bases, there was a span of 13 bases. The germline gives CDR1 PRHDT, CDR2 FYEKMQ (reference sequence). The CDR3 contains 14 residues. CDR3 amino acids: CASSSPIMSYEQYF. In nucleotides, the CDR3 is TGTGCCAGCAGCTCCCCAATTATGAGCTACGAGCAGTACTTC.

The V call is TRBV5-1, the J call TRBJ2-7, with 8 bases lining up with TRBD1. Germline CDR1 is SGHRS and CDR2 is YFSETQ. V lost 4 bases, J lost 4 bases, and 7 bases stayed unmatched. The CDR3 runs to 14 residues. CDR3 in amino acids: CASSPDRARYEQYF. The CDR3 coding sequence is TGCGCCAGCAGCCCGGACAGGGCGAGGTACGAGCAGTACTTC.

The rearrangement joins TRBV5-1 to TRBJ2-2, with 8 positions matching TRBD1. Germline CDR1 and CDR2: SGHRS and YFSETQ. After removal of 4 bases from V and 1 base from J, the junction contained 3 bases not matched to a gene. This CDR3 has 15 residues. Here the CDR3 reads CASSEGQGNTGELFF. CDR3 nucleotides: TGCGCCAGCAGCGAAGGACAGGGGAACACCGGGGAGCTGTTTTTT. The full variable domain, completed using reference TRBV5-1 and TRBJ2-2, is KAGVTQTPRYLIKTRGQQVTLSCSPISGHRSVSWYQQTPGQGLQFLFEYFSETQRNKGNFPGRFSGRQFSNSRSEMNVSTLELGDSALYLCASSEGQGNTGELFFGEGSRLTVL.

The table lists this clone with a count of one. V gene TRBV3-1 (or the pseudogene TRBV3-2) combines with J gene TRBJ2-5; TRBD2 might be the D (5 bases). Germline assignment: CDR1 LGHDT and CDR2 YNNKEL (reference sequence). The CDR3 extends over 14 amino acids. The ends were cut back, 6 bases at V and 0 bases at J, with 11 bases in the middle. CDR3 in amino acids: CASSRGPHQETQYF. DNA of the CDR3: TGTGCCAGCAGTCGAGGGCCGCACCAAGAGACCCAGTACTTC.

The gene calls are TRBV19 and TRBJ1-5; a weak D match, TRBD1 (6 bases). The germline CDR1 and CDR2 sequences are LNHDA and SQIVND (reference sequence). V shed 0 bases and J shed 8 bases, with 14 bases lying between them. The CDR3 length is 15 residues. The CDR3 is CASSIEEQGFEPQHF. CDR3 DNA sequence: TGTGCCAGTAGTATAGAGGAACAGGGATTCGAGCCCCAGCATTTT.

The V call is TRBV6-5, the J call TRBJ2-2, with D tentatively TRBD2 (6 bases). Trimming pared 0 bases from V and 8 bases from J, leaving 13 bases between. The V gene's germline CDR1 is MNHEY and CDR2 SVGAGI. The CDR3 contains 15 residues. The CDR3 region has the DNA TGTGCCAGCAGTTACTCGCGGGGTCTAGGGGGGGAGCTGTTTTTT. Amino acid sequence: CASSYSRGLGGELFF.

The chain combines TRBV6-5 with TRBJ2-7, with TRBD1 matching 9 bases. Germline V gene sequence: CDR1 MNHEY, CDR2 SVGAGI. With 4 bases clipped from V and 2 bases from J, the junction kept 3 bases outside the gene matches. The CDR3 totals 14 residues. CDR3 sequence: CASSSDRGAYEQYF. Here the CDR3 DNA reads TGTGCCAGCAGTTCCGACAGGGGGGCCTACGAGCAGTACTTC.

The chain couples TRBV5-6 to TRBJ1-3; weak D call: TRBD1 (6 bases). Trimming stripped 4 bases from V and 0 bases from J, with 11 bases between. This CDR3 contains 15 residues. Germline V gene sequence: CDR1 SGHDT, CDR2 YYEEEE. The CDR3 DNA sequence: TGTGCCAGCAGCCTTTGGACAGTCTCTGGAAACACCATATATTTT. Encoded protein: CASSLWTVSGNTIYF.

The table lists this clone with a few counts. The chain couples TRBV25-1 to TRBJ1-5; no reliable D call. V lost 5 bases, J lost 3 bases, and 20 bases lay in between. CDR3 size: 17 residues. CDR1 and CDR2 (germline): MGHDK, SYGVNS. Here the CDR3 reads CASSPVDRSGHNQPQHF. CDR3 nucleotide sequence: TGTGCCAGCAGTCCCGTCGACCGGTCAGGCCACAATCAGCCCCAGCATTTT.

The chain has TRBV28 and TRBJ1-1, with D possibly matching TRBD1 (5 bases). In germline, CDR1 is MDHEN, CDR2 SYDVKM. The CDR3 consists of 14 residues. V was pared by 3 bases and J by 4 bases, with 12 bases between. The CDR3: CASSLGGIGTEAFF. In DNA, the CDR3 is TGTGCCAGCAGTTTGGGGGGTATCGGCACTGAAGCTTTCTTT.

This chain connects TRBV28 to TRBJ1-3, with D possibly being TRBD1 (6 bases). Between the trimmed V and J ends, which lost 4 bases and 1 base, there was a span of 11 bases. Per the germline V gene, CDR1 is MDHEN and CDR2 is SYDVKM. The CDR3 has 15 amino acids. The CDR3: CASSSTGISGNTIYF. Here the CDR3 DNA reads TGTGCCAGCAGTTCCACAGGGATTTCTGGAAACACCATATATTTT.